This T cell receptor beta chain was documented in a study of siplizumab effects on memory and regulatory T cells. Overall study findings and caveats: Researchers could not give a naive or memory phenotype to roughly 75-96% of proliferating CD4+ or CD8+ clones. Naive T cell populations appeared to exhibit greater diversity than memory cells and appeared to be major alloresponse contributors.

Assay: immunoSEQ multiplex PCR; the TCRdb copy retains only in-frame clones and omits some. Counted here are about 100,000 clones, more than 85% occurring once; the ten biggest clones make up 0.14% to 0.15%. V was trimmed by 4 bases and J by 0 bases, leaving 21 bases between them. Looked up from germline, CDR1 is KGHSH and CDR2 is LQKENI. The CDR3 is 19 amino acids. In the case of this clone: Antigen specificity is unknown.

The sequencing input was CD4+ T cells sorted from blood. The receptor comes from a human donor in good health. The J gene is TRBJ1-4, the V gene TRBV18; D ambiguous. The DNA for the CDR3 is TGTGCCAGCTCACGGAACGTGGAGGCAGGACCTGCAACTAATGAAAAACTGTTTTTT. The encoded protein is CASSRNVEAGPATNEKLFF.